This T cell receptor beta chain appears in the sequencing data of a study of CD8 T cells in ankylosing spondylitis. Notes on the study in general: A motif in TCR beta, a set of seven to nine highly homologous variants, appeared characteristic of ankylosing spondylitis blood. Disease-linked clones were found to be CD8+ and relatively rare in peripheral blood.

Researchers built TCR beta libraries using quantitative 5'-RACE with molecular barcodes. TCRdb redid the calling of the 5' RACE reads with MiXCR, one entry per CDR3 protein. Of about 320,000 distinct CDR3 sequences in the sample, around a tenth were seen once. Remarks on this clonotype: Its antigen is still unknown.

The CDR3 runs to 15 residues. The V end lost 1 base, the J end lost 3 bases, and 10 bases lay between the germline ends. Per the germline V gene, CDR1 is SGHRS and CDR2 is YFSETQ. V is TRBV5-1 and J is TRBJ2-2; the D gene is possibly TRBD2 (5 bases). The receptor was derived from a female donor with ankylosing spondylitis or in good health (not recorded which). The source material was blood, either unsorted or a sorted T cell fraction (not recorded which). CDR3 amino acids: CASSLQPGYTGELFF. Written as DNA, the CDR3 is TGCGCCAGCAGCTTGCAACCGGGGTACACCGGGGAGCTGTTTTTT.